These 4 T cell receptor beta chains share one sample of origin, sequenced in a study of tumor and adjacent non-tumor tissue in lung cancer. The library came from three nested PCR rounds adapted from ARM-PCR protocols. Via MiXCR, TCRdb re-called the multiplex PCR reads, giving one row per CDR3 protein. The table includes 100,000 to 120,000 distinct CDR3 sequences, about 87% detected once. RNA was extracted from bulk tissue without any cell sorting. Source material: lung tumor tissue. Every receptor here comes from a man aged 70-80 years with non-small cell lung cancer.

This clonotype was counted a single time. Since no conserved phenylalanine or tryptophan closes the CDR3, a read error is the likely cause. The chain couples TRBV10-2 to TRBJ1-1, with 10 bases matching TRBD1. Unmatched junction bases numbered 4, after V lost 8 bases and J lost 7 bases. The CDR3 loop spans 12 amino acids. From germline, CDR1 is WSHSY and CDR2 SAAADI. The CDR3 region is CASWDRGVEAFL. In DNA form, the CDR3 reads TGCGCCAGCTGGGACAGGGGCGTTGAAGCTTTCCTT.

A remark on this clonotype: The missing conserved phenylalanine or tryptophan at the end of this CDR3 makes a read error likely. This chain links TRBV6-5 with TRBJ1-2; no firm D call. Trimming cost V 5 bases and J 3 bases, with 7 bases left between them. Germline V gene lookup returns CDR1 MNHEY and CDR2 SVGAGI. This CDR3 region has 12 residues. The CDR3 is CASSRSDYGYTL. DNA of the CDR3: TGTGCCAGCAGTAGGTCTGACTATGGCTACACCCTT.

As regards this clonotype: One end of the junction is discordant with germline, which a read error may explain. This sequence joins TRBV11-2 and TRBJ2-2; 12 bases are a match to TRBD2. The CDR3 covers 15 residues. Per germline, CDR1 SGHAT and CDR2 FQNNGV. The CDR3 bases are TGTGCCAGCGGCCCCCTAGCGGGGGGGTCCGGTGAGCTGTTTTTT. It translates to CASGPLAGGSGELFF. Combining the CDR3 with reference TRBV11-2 and TRBJ2-2 gives the whole variable domain EAGVAQSPRYKIIEKRQSVAFWCNPISGHATLYWYQQILGQGPKLLIQFQNNGVVDDSQLPKDRFSAERLKGVDSTLKIQPAKLEDSAVYLCASGPLAGGSGELFFGEGSRLTVL.

This clonotype was detected many times. This may arise from a read error, as a much more abundant clone is one base away. This CDR3 reads CASSLAGAMKTQYF. DNA of the CDR3: TGTGCCAGCAGCTTGGCCGGGGCAATGAAGACCCAGTACTTC. The gene calls are TRBV5-6 and TRBJ2-5; D assignment may be TRBD1 or TRBD2 (5 bases each). The CDR3 runs to 14 residues. In germline, CDR1 is SGHDT, CDR2 YYEEEE. V lost 0 bases and J 6 bases, leaving 12 bases between the germline ends.